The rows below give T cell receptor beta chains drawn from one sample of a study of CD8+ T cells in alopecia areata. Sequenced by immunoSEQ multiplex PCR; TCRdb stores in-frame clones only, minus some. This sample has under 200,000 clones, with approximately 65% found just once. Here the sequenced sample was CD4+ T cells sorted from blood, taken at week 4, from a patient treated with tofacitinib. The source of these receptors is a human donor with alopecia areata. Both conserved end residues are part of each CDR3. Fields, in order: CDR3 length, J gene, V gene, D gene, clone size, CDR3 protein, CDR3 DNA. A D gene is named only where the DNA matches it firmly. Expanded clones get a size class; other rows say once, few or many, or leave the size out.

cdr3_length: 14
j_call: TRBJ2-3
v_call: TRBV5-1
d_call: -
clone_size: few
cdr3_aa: CASSMLESTDTQYF
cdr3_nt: TGCGCCAGCAGCATGCTAGAAAGCACAGATACGCAGTATTTT

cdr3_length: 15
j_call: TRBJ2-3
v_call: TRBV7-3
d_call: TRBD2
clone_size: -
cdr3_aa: CASSAAGGWSDTQYF
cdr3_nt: TGTGCCAGCAGCGCCGCGGGGGGATGGTCAGATACGCAGTATTTT

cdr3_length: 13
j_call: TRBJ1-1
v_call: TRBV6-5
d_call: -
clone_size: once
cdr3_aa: CASSYSRGTEAFF
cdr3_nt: TGTGCCAGCAGTTACTCCAGGGGAACTGAAGCTTTCTTT

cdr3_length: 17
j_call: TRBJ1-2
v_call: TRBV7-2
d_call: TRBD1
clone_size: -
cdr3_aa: CASSSNPAGTASYGYTF
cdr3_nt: TGTGCCAGCAGCTCAAACCCCGCGGGGACAGCATCCTATGGCTACACCTTC

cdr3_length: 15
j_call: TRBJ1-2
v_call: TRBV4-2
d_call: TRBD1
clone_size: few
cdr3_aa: CASSQPGQVGYGYTF
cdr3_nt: TGTGCCAGCAGCCAGCCCGGACAGGTCGGCTATGGCTACACCTTC

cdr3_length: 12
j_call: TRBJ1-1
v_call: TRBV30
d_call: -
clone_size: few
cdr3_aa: CAWRIRSTEAFF
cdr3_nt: TGTGCCTGGAGGATCAGGTCCACTGAAGCTTTCTTT

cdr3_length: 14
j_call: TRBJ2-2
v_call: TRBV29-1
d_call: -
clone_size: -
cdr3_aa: CSVGTGEDTGELFF
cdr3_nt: TGCAGCGTTGGAACGGGGGAGGACACCGGGGAGCTGTTTTTT

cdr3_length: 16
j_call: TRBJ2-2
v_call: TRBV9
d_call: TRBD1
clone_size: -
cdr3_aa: CASSTGDRVNTGELFF
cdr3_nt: TGTGCCAGCAGCACTGGGGACAGGGTGAACACCGGGGAGCTGTTTTTT

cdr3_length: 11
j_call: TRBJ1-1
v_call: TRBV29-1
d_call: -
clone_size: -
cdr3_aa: CSVGWQTEAFF
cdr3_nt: TGCAGCGTTGGCTGGCAAACCGAAGCTTTCTTT

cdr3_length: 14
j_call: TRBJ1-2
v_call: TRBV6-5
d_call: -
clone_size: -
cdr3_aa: CASSYMQGTYGYTF
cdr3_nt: TGTGCCAGCAGTTACATGCAGGGAACCTATGGCTACACCTTC

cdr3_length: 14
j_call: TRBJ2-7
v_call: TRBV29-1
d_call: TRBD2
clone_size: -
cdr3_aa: CSVAGTSVWGEQYF
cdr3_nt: TGCAGCGTCGCCGGGACTAGCGTCTGGGGCGAGCAGTACTTC

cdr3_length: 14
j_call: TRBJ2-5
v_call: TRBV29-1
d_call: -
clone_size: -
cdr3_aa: CSVIYQGHQETQYF
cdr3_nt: TGCAGCGTAATATACCAGGGGCACCAAGAGACCCAGTACTTC

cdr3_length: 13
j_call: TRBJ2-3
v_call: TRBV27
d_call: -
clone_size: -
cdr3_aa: CASRPDSTDTQYF
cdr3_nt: TGTGCCAGCAGGCCAGATTCCACAGATACGCAGTATTTT

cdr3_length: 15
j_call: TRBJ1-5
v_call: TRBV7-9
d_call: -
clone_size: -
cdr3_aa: CASSSGNSGNQPQHF
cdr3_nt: TGTGCCAGCAGCTCGGGAAATAGTGGCAATCAGCCCCAGCATTTT

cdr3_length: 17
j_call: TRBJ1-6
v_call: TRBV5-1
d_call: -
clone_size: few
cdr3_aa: CASSLARAGLINSPLHF
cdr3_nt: TGCGCCAGCAGCTTGGCCAGGGCAGGCCTCATTAATTCACCCCTCCACTTT

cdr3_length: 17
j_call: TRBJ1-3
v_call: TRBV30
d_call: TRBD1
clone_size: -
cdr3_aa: CAWRGQGADRSGNTIYF
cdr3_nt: TGTGCCTGGAGAGGACAGGGGGCCGATCGCTCTGGAAACACCATATATTTT

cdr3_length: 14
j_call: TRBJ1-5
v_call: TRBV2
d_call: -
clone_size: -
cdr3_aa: CAKWTVNSNQPQHF
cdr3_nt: TGTGCCAAATGGACGGTGAATAGCAATCAGCCCCAGCATTTT

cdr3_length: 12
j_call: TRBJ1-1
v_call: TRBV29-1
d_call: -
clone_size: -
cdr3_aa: CSARQARTEAFF
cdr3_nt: TGCAGCGCCCGACAGGCCCGCACTGAAGCTTTCTTT

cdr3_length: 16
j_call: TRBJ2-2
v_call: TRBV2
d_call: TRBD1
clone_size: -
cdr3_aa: CASSGGQGRNTGELFF
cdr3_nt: TGTGCCAGCAGCGGGGGACAGGGGCGAAACACCGGGGAGCTGTTTTTT

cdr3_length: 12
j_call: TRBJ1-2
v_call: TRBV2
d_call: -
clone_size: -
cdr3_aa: CASAGRNYGYTF
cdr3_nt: TGTGCCAGCGCAGGACGGAACTATGGCTACACCTTC

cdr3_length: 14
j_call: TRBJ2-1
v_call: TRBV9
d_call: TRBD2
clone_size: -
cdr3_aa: CASSASGTYNEQFF
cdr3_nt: TGTGCCAGCAGCGCTAGCGGTACCTACAATGAGCAGTTCTTC

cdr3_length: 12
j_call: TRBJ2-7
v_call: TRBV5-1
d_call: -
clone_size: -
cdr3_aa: CASSLEWKEQYF
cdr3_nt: TGCGCCAGCAGCCTAGAGTGGAAAGAGCAGTACTTC

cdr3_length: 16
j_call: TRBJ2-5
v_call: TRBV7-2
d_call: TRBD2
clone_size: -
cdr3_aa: CASSLVASGEGETQYF
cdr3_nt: TGTGCCAGCAGCTTAGTGGCTAGCGGGGAGGGAGAGACCCAGTACTTC

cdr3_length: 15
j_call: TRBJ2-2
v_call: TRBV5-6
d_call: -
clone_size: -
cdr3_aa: CASSYRDRPGGELFF
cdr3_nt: TGTGCCAGCAGCTACCGGGACCGCCCCGGCGGGGAGCTGTTTTTT

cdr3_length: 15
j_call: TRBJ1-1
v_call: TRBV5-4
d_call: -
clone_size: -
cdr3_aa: CASSPGQQTNTEAFF
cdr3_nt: TGTGCCAGCAGCCCTGGACAGCAAACTAACACTGAAGCTTTCTTT

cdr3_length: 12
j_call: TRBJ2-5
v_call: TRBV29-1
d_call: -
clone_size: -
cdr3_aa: CSVLTGQETQYF
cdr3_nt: TGCAGCGTTCTGACAGGCCAAGAGACCCAGTACTTC

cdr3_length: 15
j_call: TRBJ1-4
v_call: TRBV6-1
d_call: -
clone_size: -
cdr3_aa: CASSESAAENEKLFF
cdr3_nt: TGTGCCAGCAGTGAATCGGCGGCGGAGAATGAAAAACTGTTTTTT

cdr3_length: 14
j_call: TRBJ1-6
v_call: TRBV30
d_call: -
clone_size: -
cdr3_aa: CAWGEGTYNSPLHF
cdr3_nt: TGTGCCTGGGGGGAAGGCACATATAATTCACCCCTCCACTTT

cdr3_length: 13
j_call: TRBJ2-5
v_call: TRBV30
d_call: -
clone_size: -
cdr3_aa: CAWSVSSSETQYF
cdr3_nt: TGTGCCTGGAGTGTATCGTCGTCGGAGACCCAGTACTTC

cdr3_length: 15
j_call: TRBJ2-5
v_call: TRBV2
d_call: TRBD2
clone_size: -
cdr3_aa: CASSAGLAAKETQYF
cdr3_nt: TGTGCCAGCAGCGCGGGACTAGCGGCTAAAGAGACCCAGTACTTC

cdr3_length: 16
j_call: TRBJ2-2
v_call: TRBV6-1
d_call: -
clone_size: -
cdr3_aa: CASSEEGGLPTGELFF
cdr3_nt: TGTGCCAGCAGTGAAGAGGGTGGTTTACCCACCGGGGAGCTGTTTTTT

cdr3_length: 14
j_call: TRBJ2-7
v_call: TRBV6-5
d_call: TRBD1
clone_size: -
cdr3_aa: CASSFRDRGYEQYF
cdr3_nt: TGTGCCAGCAGTTTCCGGGACAGGGGCTACGAGCAGTACTTC

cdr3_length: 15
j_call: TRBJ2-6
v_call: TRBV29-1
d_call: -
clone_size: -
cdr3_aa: CSVRGAGTGANVLTF
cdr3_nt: TGCAGCGTTCGGGGGGCGGGGACTGGGGCCAACGTCCTGACTTTC

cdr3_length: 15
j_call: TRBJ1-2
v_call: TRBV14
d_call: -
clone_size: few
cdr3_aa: CASSQGGSVGYGYTF
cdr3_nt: TGTGCCAGCAGCCAAGGAGGGAGTGTCGGGTATGGCTACACCTTC

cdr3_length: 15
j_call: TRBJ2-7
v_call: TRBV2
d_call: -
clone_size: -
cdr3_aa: CASSGAGTYSYEQYF
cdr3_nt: TGTGCCAGCAGTGGAGCCGGGACGTACTCCTACGAGCAGTACTTC

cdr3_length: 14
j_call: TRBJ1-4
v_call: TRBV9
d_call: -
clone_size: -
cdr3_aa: CASSDTRGAGQLFF
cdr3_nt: TGTGCCAGCAGCGATACAAGGGGCGCGGGACAACTGTTTTTT

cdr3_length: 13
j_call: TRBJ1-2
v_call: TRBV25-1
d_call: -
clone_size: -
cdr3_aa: CASSKHGSYGYTF
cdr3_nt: TGTGCCAGCAGTAAACACGGAAGCTATGGCTACACCTTC

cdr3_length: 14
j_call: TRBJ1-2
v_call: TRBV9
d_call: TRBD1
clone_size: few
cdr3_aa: CASSVDLRQGGYTF
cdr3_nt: TGTGCCAGCAGCGTAGACCTTCGACAGGGTGGCTACACCTTC

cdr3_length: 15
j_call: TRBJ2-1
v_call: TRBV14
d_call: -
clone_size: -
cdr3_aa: CASSPQGFPYNEQFF
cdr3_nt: TGTGCCAGCAGCCCCCAGGGTTTTCCCTACAATGAGCAGTTCTTC

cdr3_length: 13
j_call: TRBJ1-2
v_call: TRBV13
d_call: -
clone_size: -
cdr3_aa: CASSSDWGYGYTF
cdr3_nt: TGTGCCAGCAGCTCAGACTGGGGCTATGGCTACACCTTC

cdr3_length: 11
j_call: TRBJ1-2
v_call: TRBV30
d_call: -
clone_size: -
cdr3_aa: CAWTGSYGYTF
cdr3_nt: TGTGCCTGGACGGGGTCCTATGGCTACACCTTC